The 27 T cell receptor beta chains given below trace back to one sample, sequenced in a study of blood T cell repertoires in COVID-19. Libraries were prepared by immunoSEQ multiplex PCR; TCRdb keeps only in-frame clonotypes and omits some of them. The sample holds about 62,000 clones, approximately 90% seen once. The material sequenced was peripheral blood. These receptors all stem from a woman of 80 years or more with acute or convalescent COVID-19.

The CDR3 here is CASSPGTPLSYEQYF. Written as DNA, the CDR3 is TGTGCCAGCTCACCAGGCACCCCCCTCTCCTACGAGCAGTACTTC. This chain uses TRBV18 with TRBJ2-7; D is uncertain. Per the germline V gene, CDR1 is KGHSH and CDR2 is LQKENI. V shed 2 bases and J shed 0 bases, with 11 bases lying between them. The length of the CDR3 is 15 residues.

The J gene is TRBJ2-3, the V gene TRBV2; TRBD2 agrees at 11 bases. Germline V gives CDR1 SNHLY, CDR2 FYNNEI. Unmatched junction bases numbered 12, after V lost 8 bases and J lost 5 bases. The CDR3 is 16 residues long. The chain's CDR3 is CASPLGTSGLGDTQYF. In nucleotides, the CDR3 is TGTGCCAGCCCCCTTGGGACTAGCGGTTTAGGAGATACGCAGTATTTT. The whole variable domain, filled in from reference TRBV2 and TRBJ2-3, reads EPEVTQTPSHQVTQMGQEVILRCVPISNHLYFYWYRQILGQKVEFLVSFYNNEISEKSEIFDDQFSVERPDGSNFTLKIRSTKLEDSAMYFCASPLGTSGLGDTQYFGPGTRLTVL.

The genes are TRBV10-3 and TRBJ2-3, with 10 bases lining up with TRBD1. Germline V gene lookup returns CDR1 ENHRY and CDR2 SYGVKD. CDR3 length: 15 residues. Unmatched junction bases numbered 6, after V lost 7 bases and J lost 2 bases. The CDR3 region is CAITRDRGDTDTQYF. As DNA, the CDR3 is TGTGCCATCACTCGGGACAGGGGAGACACAGATACGCAGTATTTT.

The chain carries TRBV6-1 and TRBJ1-5; the match to TRBD1 covers 7 bases. This CDR3 has 16 residues. Losses at the gene ends were 4 bases for V and 1 base for J; bases not matched to a gene: 7. Germline CDR1 MNHNS, CDR2 SASEGT. The CDR3 here is CASSGARGVSNQPQHF. CDR3 coding DNA: TGTGCCAGCAGTGGGGCCAGGGGGGTGAGCAATCAGCCCCAGCATTTT.

The V gene is TRBV10-3, the J gene TRBJ1-4; D possibly corresponds to TRBD1 (5 bases). The germline CDR1 and CDR2 sequences are ENHRY and SYGVKD. Trimming shortened V by 4 bases and J by 0 bases, and 9 bases separated the two germline ends. The CDR3 is 15 amino acids. The CDR3 is CAISGGRATNEKLFF. DNA of the CDR3: TGTGCCATCAGTGGGGGCAGAGCAACTAATGAAAAACTGTTTTTT.

The chain has TRBV5-1 and TRBJ2-5; 9 nucleotides align to TRBD1. J was trimmed by 4 bases and V by 3 bases; bases with no gene match: 4. CDR3 length equals 14 residues. Germline V CDR1 and CDR2: SGHRS, YFSETQ. CDR3 protein: CASSSQGARETQYF. Here the CDR3 DNA reads TGCGCCAGCAGCTCACAGGGGGCACGAGAGACCCAGTACTTC.

This CDR3 reads CAIGGERLAGGTLTSEQYF. The CDR3 DNA sequence: TGTGCCATCGGGGGGGAAAGACTAGCGGGAGGTACCCTTACATCCGAGCAGTACTTC. The chain joins TRBV10-3 to TRBJ2-7; 13 bases line up with TRBD2. The germline V gene encodes CDR1 ENHRY and CDR2 SYGVKD. The trim removed 8 bases at V and 6 bases at J, leaving 22 bases unmatched. The CDR3 loop spans 19 amino acids.

The chain links TRBV5-6 to TRBJ2-3, with no clear D. The CDR3 contains 11 residues. Between the trimmed V and J ends, which lost 1 base and 7 bases, there was a span of 4 bases. Germline loops: CDR1 SGHDT, CDR2 YYEEEE. The CDR3 DNA reads TGTGCCAGCAGCTTGTCCTATACGCAGTATTTT. The encoded protein is CASSLSYTQYF.

CDR3 coding DNA: TGTGCCAGCAGCCAGCCTAGCGGGGGGGCACAAGAGACCCAGTACTTC. Encoded protein: CASSQPSGGAQETQYF. The J gene is TRBJ2-5, the V gene TRBV7-6; 12 bases are shared with TRBD2. Germline CDR1 SGHVS, CDR2 FNYEAQ. The CDR3 has 16 residues. The junction had 6 bases not matched to a gene; V was cut back by 5 bases and J by 2 bases.

The V gene is TRBV6-5, the J gene TRBJ2-3, with 7 bases fitting TRBD1. Germline loops: CDR1 MNHEY, CDR2 SVGAGI. CDR3 length: 15 amino acids. The V and J ends lost 2 bases and 5 bases, in that order; junction bases with no gene match: 7. The DNA for the CDR3 is TGTGCCAGCAGTTACGGGGGACAGAGGCGAGATACGCAGTATTTT. Its translation: CASSYGGQRRDTQYF.

V gene TRBV7-8 combines with J gene TRBJ1-6; 11 bases map to TRBD1. V shed 4 bases and J 6 bases; nucleotides not matched to a gene: 5. CDR3 size: 16 residues. Per germline, CDR1 SGHVS and CDR2 FQNEAQ. DNA for the CDR3: TGTGCCAGCAGCTGGGGGACAGGGGGGCGTAATTCACCCCTCCACTTT. The encoded protein is CASSWGTGGRNSPLHF.

This clone was recorded only once. The chain joins TRBV5-4 to TRBJ1-2; possibly TRBD1 for D (6 bases). V was shortened by 4 bases and J by 5 bases, with 12 bases between the two germline ends. This CDR3 has 13 amino acids. Germline CDR1 SGHNT, CDR2 YYREEE (reference sequence). The CDR3 coding sequence is TGTGCCAGCAGCGGGGGGGCGGATTATGGCTACACCTTC. Amino acids: CASSGGADYGYTF. The full variable domain, in which reference TRBV5-4 and TRBJ1-2 provide the parts outside the CDR3, is ETGVTQSPTHLIKTRGQQVTLRCSSQSGHNTVSWYQQALGQGPQFIFQYYREEENGRGNFPPRFSGLQFPNYSSELNVNALELDDSALYLCASSGGADYGYTFGSGTRLTVV.

The chain has TRBV4-3 and TRBJ2-7, with a weak D call TRBD2 (7 bases). CDR1 and CDR2 from the germline V gene are LGHNA and YSLEER. CDR3 size: 18 residues. Between the trimmed V and J ends, which lost 0 bases and 3 bases, there was a span of 21 bases. CDR3 coding DNA: TGCGCCAGCAGCCAAGAGGCACGGGGGGCAAGTTTCATCTACGAGCAGTACTTC. Its translation is CASSQEARGASFIYEQYF.

The chain combines TRBV2 with TRBJ2-3; the D is unclear. Trimming cost V 1 base and J 2 bases, with 10 bases left between them. The CDR3 contains 15 residues. The germline gives CDR1 SNHLY, CDR2 FYNNEI. This chain's CDR3 is CASSEVRQATDTQYF. The CDR3 DNA reads TGTGCCAGCAGTGAAGTTCGGCAGGCCACAGATACGCAGTATTTT.

This sequence joins TRBV9 and TRBJ2-3; the match to TRBD1 covers 7 bases. CDR1 SGDLS and CDR2 YYNGEE come from the germline V gene. The CDR3 runs to 15 residues. V trimming: 0 bases; J trimming: 4 bases; junction bases outside the gene matches: 5. As DNA, the CDR3 is TGTGCCAGCAGCGTAGGAACAGGGGTTCCAGATACGCAGTATTTT. Amino acids: CASSVGTGVPDTQYF.

J is TRBJ2-7 and V is TRBV28; 9 positions match TRBD1. The germline V gene encodes CDR1 MDHEN and CDR2 SYDVKM. The V and J ends lost 5 bases and 3 bases, in that order; junction bases with no gene match: 5. This CDR3 has 14 amino acids. The CDR3 region is CASSPPTGGYEQYF. The CDR3 DNA reads TGTGCCAGCAGTCCGCCGACAGGGGGCTACGAGCAGTACTTC.

This clone was detected a few times. The V gene is TRBV6-5, the J gene TRBJ2-2; D perhaps matches TRBD2 (6 bases). There are 16 residues in the CDR3. CDR1 MNHEY and CDR2 SVGAGI come from the germline V gene. Trimming cost V 0 bases and J 5 bases, with 13 bases left between them. The CDR3 nucleotides are TGTGCCAGCAGTTACTCACGGGGGAAGAGTACCGGGGAGCTGTTTTTT. This codes for CASSYSRGKSTGELFF.

The chain couples TRBV20-1 to TRBJ2-1, with unresolved D. This CDR3 spans 11 amino acids. Trimming shortened V by 3 bases and J by 8 bases, and 8 bases separated the two germline ends. Germline-derived CDR1 and CDR2 are DFQATT and SNEGSKA (reference sequence). In DNA form, the CDR3 reads TGCAGTGCTAGTTCACAAGATGAGCAGTTCTTC. Protein: CSASSQDEQFF.

V is TRBV5-1 and J is TRBJ2-3; 14 nucleotides align to TRBD2. Germline V CDR1 and CDR2: SGHRS, YFSETQ. V was pared by 0 bases and J by 3 bases, with 3 bases of the junction left unmatched. The CDR3 sequence is 17 residues long. The CDR3 here is CASSLVTSGGATDTQYF. CDR3 nucleotides: TGCGCCAGCAGCTTGGTGACTAGCGGGGGGGCAACAGATACGCAGTATTTT.

The V gene is TRBV4-3, the J gene TRBJ1-6, with 10 bases fitting TRBD1. The ends lost 0 bases at V and 9 bases at J; junction bases unmatched: 2. The germline V gene has CDR1 LGHNA and CDR2 YSLEER. There are 15 residues in the CDR3. The DNA of the CDR3 is TGCGCCAGCAGCCAAGATGACAGGGGGCTTTCACCCCTCCACTTT. Its translation: CASSQDDRGLSPLHF.

The chain carries TRBV3-1 (or the pseudogene TRBV3-2) and TRBJ2-2, with D perhaps TRBD1 (6 bases). CDR3 size: 16 residues. V was clipped by 0 bases and J by 7 bases, with 15 bases between them. Germline CDR1 is LGHDT and CDR2 is YNNKEL (reference sequence). CDR3 protein: CASSQDAGAWSGELFF. In DNA, the CDR3 is TGTGCCAGCAGCCAAGACGCAGGGGCATGGAGCGGGGAGCTGTTTTTT.

V and J are TRBV5-1 and TRBJ1-2; 8 nucleotides match TRBD1. Germline assignment: CDR1 SGHRS and CDR2 YFSETQ. The CDR3 has 12 residues. V shed 4 bases and J 8 bases; nucleotides not matched to a gene: 4. CDR3: CASSLTGVGYTF. DNA for the CDR3: TGCGCCAGCAGCCTGACAGGGGTCGGCTACACCTTC.

The CDR3 protein is CASSLGGANQPQHF. The CDR3 bases are TGTGCCAGCAGTTTAGGGGGGGCAAATCAGCCCCAGCATTTT. The V and J genes are TRBV27 and TRBJ1-5, with TRBD1 as a possible D gene (6 bases). Per the germline V gene, CDR1 is MNHEY and CDR2 is SMNVEV (reference sequence). The CDR3 is 14 residues long. V lost 2 bases, J lost 4 bases, and 9 bases lay in between.

J is TRBJ2-3 and V is TRBV5-8; 7 bases are shared with TRBD1. Trimming removed 2 bases from V and 2 bases from J; junction bases left unmatched: 2. The CDR3 consists of 14 residues. Germline V gene data show CDR1 as SGHTS and CDR2 as YDEGEE. For the CDR3, the DNA is TGTGCCAGCAGCTTCAGGGGGAACACAGATACGCAGTATTTT. Its protein product is CASSFRGNTDTQYF.

CDR3 residues: CASSNGYVGETQYF. The DNA of the CDR3 is TGTGCCAGCAGCAACGGGTATGTGGGAGAGACCCAGTACTTC. This rearrangement joins TRBV5-4 to TRBJ2-5; D unclear. Trimming stripped 4 bases from V and 4 bases from J, with 14 bases between. Per germline, CDR1 SGHNT and CDR2 YYREEE (reference sequence). The length of the CDR3 is 14 residues.

This clone showed up just a few times. The rearrangement uses TRBV12-3 or TRBV12-4 and TRBJ1-2; 9 bases fit TRBD1. The CDR3 loop spans 12 amino acids. The J segment lost 7 bases and the V segment lost 3 bases, leaving 0 bases of the junction unmatched. The CDR3 nucleotides are TGTGCCAGCAGTTTGGACAGGGGTGGCTACACCTTC. Translating it yields CASSLDRGGYTF.

This clone is a singleton in its sample. The rearrangement uses TRBV9 and TRBJ1-1; perhaps TRBD1 as D (5 bases). This CDR3 comprises 17 residues. V was pared by 0 bases and J by 4 bases, with 19 bases between. CDR1 is SGDLS, CDR2 YYNGEE, per germline. CDR3 protein: CASSVAPSGFGGTEAFF. The CDR3 DNA reads TGTGCCAGCAGCGTAGCTCCCTCCGGGTTCGGGGGCACTGAAGCTTTCTTT. The full variable domain, rest sourced from reference TRBV9 and TRBJ1-1, is DSGVTQTPKHLITATGQRVTLRCSPRSGDLSVYWYQQSLDQGLQFLIQYYNGEERAKGNILERFSAQQFPDLHSELNLSSLELGDSALYFCASSVAPSGFGGTEAFFGQGTRLTVV.